Below, one TCR beta chain is given with its context. Its target antigen remains unknown. No much larger clonotype is one base removed from it; base qualities were not supplied. This sample is drawn from a study of neoadjuvant nivolumab and ipilimumab in lung cancer (TCRdb year 2020). About the full investigation: Nivolumab was administered intravenously at 3 mg/kg on days 1, 15 and 29, and in the combination arm ipilimumab 1 mg/kg was added on day 1 only. The study compared TCR repertoires in pretherapy (baseline) peripheral blood with TCR repertoires in tumors resected at surgery after neoadjuvant immune checkpoint blockade. The primary endpoint of the trial was the rate of major pathologic response (MPR) in the intention-to-treat population of each study arm. Matched pretherapy and resected tumor pairs were analyzed for seven patients, of whom four received nivolumab and three received nivolumab plus ipilimumab. Of the 40 to 50 patients with operable NSCLC treated in the trial, approximately 23 were randomized to nivolumab monotherapy and roughly 20 to nivolumab plus ipilimumab. What the work shows at the level of the full study, not this receptor alone: Richness in tumors resected after neoadjuvant therapy showed a positive correlation with pretherapy blood TCR richness (Spearman R ≈ 0.78). Tumor T-cell richness and clonality rose from pretherapy to surgery in three of three dual-therapy tumors but in only two of four nivolumab-treated tumors. A small number of samples was subjected to TCR sequencing. No significant correlation was found between TCR clonality and pathologic tumor regression, and only a single major-pathologic-response sample was available for the analysis of TCR clonality versus pathologic tumor regression. TCR richness and clonality were greater in resected tumors than in tumor-adjacent uninvolved lung, and increases were seen in more dual-therapy-treated tumors.

Receptors were amplified or captured by the immunoSEQ multiplex PCR assay. The source study handled its data this way. Repertoires were summarized in terms of richness and clonality, and significantly expanded and contracted clones between pre- and post-therapy samples were identified. Imported from immuneACCESS, the table was reduced by TCRdb to in-frame sequences with V and J called. These copies leave out some clones; in studies compared against another copy, an unresolved V gene accounts for under half, and the cause of the remainder is not known. V, J and clone size were drawn from that table, and D and trimming were deduced from the DNA. Present in this sample are about 25,000 clones, 75% to 85% of which were seen just once. The ten largest clones represent approximately 8.4% of the sample. This specimen's time point label, per the study, means: at surgical resection after neoadjuvant nivolumab +/- ipilimumab. Samples were obtained from the phase 2 randomized NEOSTAR trial, in which neoadjuvant nivolumab or nivolumab plus ipilimumab followed by surgery was tested in operable NSCLC.

This specimen was tumor tissue, taken after neoadjuvant nivolumab, alone or with ipilimumab, at or shortly before surgery. The source is an adult with non-small cell lung cancer.

The CDR3 corresponds to CASSDLTGTSNEQFF. The DNA sequence is as follows: TGCGCCAGCAGCGATTTAACCGGGACTAGCAATGAGCAGTTCTTC. The chain couples TRBV5-1 to TRBJ2-1, with 8 junctional bases fitting TRBD2. Looking up the germline V gene yields CDR1 SGHRS and CDR2 YFSETQ. The CDR3 holds 15 amino acids from the cysteine to the phenylalanine. Left in the record is the CDR3 DNA by itself, 45 bases read in frame from the first base. The junction shows trimming of 4 bases on V and 6 bases on J, and the gene matches do not reach 9 bases of it.